The 26 T cell receptor beta chains given below trace back to one sample, sequenced in a study of T cells after yellow fever vaccination. TCRdb re-called the 5' RACE reads through MiXCR, storing one row per CDR3 protein. The sample has 200,000 to 300,000 distinct CDR3 sequences, 6.5% to 7.5% seen once; the top ten hold about 0.95%. The sequencing used CD4+ T cells sorted from PBMCs, collected on the day of the yellow fever booster vaccination. These receptors originate from a young man who received the YFV17D yellow fever vaccine.

Ten or more counts support this clonotype. The rearrangement joins TRBV12-3 or TRBV12-4 to TRBJ1-2; maybe TRBD1 (5 bases). Trimming left V 5 bases short and J 7 bases short, with 14 bases between. The CDR3 is made up of 13 amino acids. The CDR3 here is CASSTSRGGGYTF. The CDR3, as DNA: TGTGCCAGCAGTACCTCGAGGGGCGGTGGCTACACCTTC.

The chain couples TRBV5-1 to TRBJ2-7; the D gene could be TRBD1 or TRBD2 (5 bases each). Trimming removed 4 bases at V and 13 bases at J, with 27 bases between. The germline gives CDR1 SGHRS, CDR2 YFSETQ. This CDR3 has 15 residues. For the CDR3, the DNA is TGCGCCAGCAGCCCGGCCGGGGCGACCCCTAATTTTGGATACTTC. Encoded protein: CASSPAGATPNFGYF.

This clonotype came up many times. The chain links TRBV30 to TRBJ2-7, with a tentative D call TRBD1 (6 bases). Germline V gene data show CDR1 as GTSNPN and CDR2 as SVGIG (reference sequence). The CDR3 contains 14 residues. V lost 3 bases and J lost 5, with 17 bases in between. In DNA form, the CDR3 reads TGTGCCTGGAGCTATAAGGGGGTCCCCAACGAGCAGTACTTC. It codes for CAWSYKGVPNEQYF.

This clonotype was counted only a few times. This chain joins TRBV12-3 or TRBV12-4 and TRBJ2-7; the D is unclear. Trimming left V 6 bases short and J 3 bases short, with 15 bases between. The CDR3 has 14 amino acids. The CDR3 region is CASSLMDTDYEQYF. CDR3 sequence (DNA): TGTGCCAGCAGCCTAATGGATACTGACTACGAGCAGTACTTC.

Remarks on this clonotype: A single base separates this from a much larger clone, so it may be a read error. V usage is TRBV4-2 and J usage is TRBJ2-1; D remains unclear. CDR1 LGHNA and CDR2 YNFKEQ come from the germline V gene. CDR3 length: 15 residues. CDR3 sequence (DNA): TGTGCCAGCAGCCAAGAGCCCAGCTCCTACTATGAGCAGTTCTTC. Translation gives CASSQEPSSYYEQFF.

V gene TRBV10-1 combines with J gene TRBJ1-1, with D possibly being TRBD1 (6 bases). This CDR3 has 12 amino acids. V lost 3 bases, J lost 11 bases, and 13 bases lay in between. Germline V gives CDR1 WNHNN, CDR2 SYGVQD (reference sequence). CDR3 region: CASSEQGLGAFF. As DNA, the CDR3 is TGCGCCAGCAGTGAACAGGGATTGGGGGCTTTCTTT.

This chain links TRBV30 with TRBJ2-2, with D maybe TRBD2 (5 bases). CDR1 is GTSNPN, CDR2 SVGIG, per germline (reference sequence). Trimming stripped 3 bases from V and 1 base from J, with 9 bases between. The CDR3 is 14 amino acids. CDR3: CAWRGGWNTGELFF. DNA for the CDR3: TGTGCCTGGAGGGGCGGGTGGAACACCGGGGAGCTGTTTTTT. Based on the CDR3 plus reference TRBV30 and TRBJ2-2, the full variable domain is SQTIHQWPATLVQPVGSPLSLECTVEGTSNPNLYWYRQAAGRGLQLLFYSVGIGQISSEVPQNLSASRPQDRQFILSSKKLLLSDSGFYLCAWRGGWNTGELFFGEGSRLTVL.

This clonotype has at least ten counts. V and J are TRBV2 and TRBJ2-5, with D perhaps TRBD1 (6 bases). Germline assignment: CDR1 SNHLY and CDR2 FYNNEI. The length of the CDR3 is 11 residues. CDR3 residues: CAGQLQETQYF. CDR3 bases: TGTGCAGGACAGCTCCAAGAGACCCAGTACTTC.

In this sample, this clonotype turned up a few times. The V call is TRBV5-1, the J call TRBJ2-5; possibly TRBD2 for D (5 bases). V was pared by 3 bases and J by 4 bases, with 13 bases between. The CDR3 is made up of 14 amino acids. Germline CDR1 is SGHRS and CDR2 is YFSETQ. CDR3 DNA sequence: TGCGCCAGCAGCTCCGGACGCGAGGGAGAGACCCAGTACTTC. Translation gives CASSSGREGETQYF.

In this sample, this clonotype turned up many times. The chain links TRBV5-1 to TRBJ2-7, with D possibly being TRBD1 or TRBD2 (5 bases each). The CDR3 totals 15 residues. The V end was cut by 7 bases, the J end by 3 bases, with 20 bases between. CDR1 is SGHRS, CDR2 YFSETQ, per germline. CDR3 sequence reads: CASRVGLTTDYEQYF. CDR3 sequence (DNA): TGCGCCAGCCGGGTGGGGCTGACTACGGACTACGAGCAGTACTTC.

The CDR3 here is CASSLWGGGNQPQHF. The CDR3 nucleotides read TGTGCCAGCAGCTTGTGGGGGGGTGGCAATCAGCCCCAGCATTTT. V gene TRBV5-6 combines with J gene TRBJ1-5; tentative D call: TRBD1 (5 bases). Germline assignment: CDR1 SGHDT and CDR2 YYEEEE. V was cut by 1 base and J by 2 bases, with 10 bases left in between. The CDR3 extends over 15 amino acids.

This chain uses TRBV9 with TRBJ2-1, with D hard to call. V dropped 4 bases and J dropped 3 bases, with 14 bases sitting between them. Germline V gene sequence: CDR1 SGDLS, CDR2 YYNGEE. This CDR3 contains 15 residues. CDR3 sequence: CASSPVSPVYNEQFF. The CDR3 nucleotides read TGTGCCAGCAGCCCGGTGAGTCCCGTCTACAATGAGCAGTTCTTC.

This clonotype was detected a few times. The CDR3 region has the DNA TGTGCCAGCAGTTCCCAGGTATCACCCCTCCACTTT. Translation gives CASSSQVSPLHF. The chain recombines TRBV6-6 with TRBJ1-6; D is unresolved. With 4 bases removed from V and 10 bases from J, the gap between germline ends came to 8 bases. Germline V gene data show CDR1 as MNHNY and CDR2 as SVGAGI (reference sequence). This CDR3 contains 12 residues.

At least ten counts were recorded for this clonotype. The chain couples TRBV30 to TRBJ1-1; D is perhaps TRBD1 (6 bases). Between the trimmed V and J ends, which lost 6 bases and 0 bases, there was a span of 11 bases. Germline V gene lookup returns CDR1 GTSNPN and CDR2 SVGIG (reference sequence). The CDR3 runs to 13 residues. In nucleotides, the CDR3 is TGTGCCTGTAATGGACAGTTGAACACTGAAGCTTTCTTT. Its translation is CACNGQLNTEAFF.

This clonotype was observed a few times. The chain uses TRBV12-3 or TRBV12-4 and TRBJ2-5; D perhaps matches TRBD2 (7 bases). Trimming cost V 3 bases and J 0 bases, with 11 bases left between them. The CDR3 loop spans 15 amino acids. The CDR3 loop reads CASSLGGRDQETQYF. CDR3 nucleotide sequence: TGTGCCAGCAGTTTGGGGGGGCGGGACCAAGAGACCCAGTACTTC.

This chain links TRBV5-1 with TRBJ1-1; D might be TRBD1 (5 bases). Germline values: CDR1 SGHRS, CDR2 YFSETQ. Trimming removed 2 bases at V and 3 bases at J, with 11 bases between. This CDR3 region has 14 residues. CDR3 residues: CASSLGTVDTEAFF. CDR3 in DNA: TGCGCCAGCAGCTTAGGGACCGTGGACACTGAAGCTTTCTTT.

In its sample, this clonotype was seen a few times. V usage is TRBV5-4 and J usage is TRBJ2-7, with a tentative D call TRBD1 (6 bases). Deletions cut 2 bases from V and 5 bases from J, with 11 bases between. Germline lookup yields CDR1 SGHNT and CDR2 YYREEE (reference sequence). The CDR3 runs to 13 residues. The CDR3 region is CASSFAGADEQYF. Here the CDR3 DNA reads TGTGCCAGCAGCTTCGCAGGGGCGGACGAGCAGTACTTC. The variable domain in full, with the rest retrieved from reference TRBV5-4 and TRBJ2-7, is ETGVTQSPTHLIKTRGQQVTLRCSSQSGHNTVSWYQQALGQGPQFIFQYYREEENGRGNFPPRFSGLQFPNYSSELNVNALELDDSALYLCASSFAGADEQYFGPGTRLTVT.

V usage is TRBV29-1 and J usage is TRBJ1-2; 8 nucleotides agree with TRBD1. V was pared by 6 bases and J by 5 bases, with 5 bases of the junction left unmatched. Looked up from germline, CDR1 is SQVTM and CDR2 is ANQGSEA. The CDR3 covers 12 residues. The CDR3 DNA sequence: TGCAGCGTAGAGACAGGGGTTTATGGCTACACCTTC. Its translation: CSVETGVYGYTF.

This clonotype was observed a handful of times. The chain couples TRBV20-1 to TRBJ2-7; D is undetermined. In germline, CDR1 is DFQATT, CDR2 SNEGSKA (reference sequence). Trimming took off 7 bases at V and 2 bases at J, with 9 bases between the two ends. The CDR3 is 11 residues long. CDR3 sequence (DNA): TGCAGTGGTTTGGGCGCCTACGAGCAGTACTTC. Protein sequence: CSGLGAYEQYF.

The chain has TRBV11-3 and TRBJ2-1; D possibly corresponds to TRBD2 (5 bases). V lost 1 base and J 12 bases, leaving 10 bases between the germline ends. CDR3 size: 12 residues. The germline CDR1 and CDR2 sequences are SGHNT and YENEEA. The CDR3 region is CASSLGWSGQFF. The CDR3 bases are TGTGCCAGCAGCTTAGGGTGGAGCGGGCAGTTCTTC.

The J gene is TRBJ1-4, the V gene TRBV12-3 or TRBV12-4, with D possibly TRBD1 on 5 matching bases. The CDR3 covers 14 residues. V gave up 7 bases and J gave up 6 bases, with 15 bases separating them. CDR3 DNA sequence: TGTGCCAGCAAAAGGGAGGGGCTATATGAAAAACTGTTTTTT. Its protein is CASKREGLYEKLFF.

This clonotype was recorded a few times. This chain links TRBV19 with TRBJ2-7; D perhaps matches TRBD1 (6 bases). This CDR3 is 13 amino acids long. Germline V gene sequence: CDR1 LNHDA, CDR2 SQIVND (reference sequence). V was cut by 5 bases and J by 5 bases, with 13 bases left in between. The CDR3, as DNA: TGTGCCAGTAGTTCAACAGGGAACCACGAGCAGTACTTC. It specifies CASSSTGNHEQYF.

Only a few counts were recorded for this clonotype. This rearrangement joins TRBV30 to TRBJ2-1; no definite D call. The CDR3 runs 14 residues. The V end was cut by 1 base, the J end by 4 bases, with 11 bases between. The germline V gene has CDR1 GTSNPN and CDR2 SVGIG (reference sequence). CDR3 nucleotides: TGTGCCTGGAGTGAAAAGGCGCATTACAATGAGCAGTTCTTC. Its protein is CAWSEKAHYNEQFF.

This clonotype was counted only a few times. The chain recombines TRBV7-2 with TRBJ1-2, with D hard to call. This CDR3 has 15 amino acids. The ends were cut back, 5 bases at V and 5 bases at J, with 18 bases in the middle. Germline V gene data show CDR1 as SGHTA and CDR2 as FQGNSA. The CDR3 DNA is TGTGCCAGCAGCGATTATCCCCAGGAGATATATGGCTACACCTTC. It translates to CASSDYPQEIYGYTF.

This clonotype appeared many times. The J gene is TRBJ2-3, the V gene TRBV11-2; no clear D. The V end lost 1 base, the J end lost 4 bases, and 6 bases lay between the germline ends. The germline gives CDR1 SGHAT, CDR2 FQNNGV. The CDR3 totals 13 residues. Here the CDR3 DNA reads TGTGCCAGCAGCTTAGGCCGCGCAGATACGCAGTATTTT. Its translation is CASSLGRADTQYF.

Ten or more counts support this clonotype. The CDR3 bases are TGTGCCAGCAGCTTGGTAGGGGACTCGGGAAGCTCTGAAGCTTTCTTT. Protein sequence: CASSLVGDSGSSEAFF. The V gene is TRBV5-6, the J gene TRBJ1-1; D perhaps matches TRBD1 (5 bases). Germline V gene lookup returns CDR1 SGHDT and CDR2 YYEEEE. This CDR3 region has 16 residues. The V end lost 0 bases, the J end lost 6 bases, and 18 bases lay between the germline ends.